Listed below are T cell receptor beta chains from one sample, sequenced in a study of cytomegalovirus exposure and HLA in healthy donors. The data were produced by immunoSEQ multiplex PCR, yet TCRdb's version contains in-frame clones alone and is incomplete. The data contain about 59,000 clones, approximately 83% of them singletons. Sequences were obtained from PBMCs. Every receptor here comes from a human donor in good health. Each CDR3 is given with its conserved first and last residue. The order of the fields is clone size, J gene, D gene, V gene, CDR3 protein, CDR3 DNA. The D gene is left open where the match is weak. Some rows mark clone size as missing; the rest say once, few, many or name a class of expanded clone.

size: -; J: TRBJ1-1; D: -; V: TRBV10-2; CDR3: CASIGGTEAFF; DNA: TGCGCCAGCATAGGGGGCACTGAAGCTTTCTTT
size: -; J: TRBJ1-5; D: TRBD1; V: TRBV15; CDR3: CATSGDGQASNQPQHF; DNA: TGTGCCACCAGCGGAGATGGACAGGCCTCCAATCAGCCCCAGCATTTT
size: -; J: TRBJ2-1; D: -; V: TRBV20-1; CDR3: CSAPVYNEQFF; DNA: TGCAGTGCTCCCGTCTACAATGAGCAGTTCTTC
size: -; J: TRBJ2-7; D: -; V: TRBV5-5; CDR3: CASSFRDTNYEQYF; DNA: TGTGCCAGCAGCTTTAGGGACACGAACTACGAGCAGTACTTC
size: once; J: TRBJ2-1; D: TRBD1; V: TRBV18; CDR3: CASSPNPGTGYYNEHFF; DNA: TGTGCCAGCTCACCAAATCCCGGGACAGGGTACTACAATGAGCATTTCTTC
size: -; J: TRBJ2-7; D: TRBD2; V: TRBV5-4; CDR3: CASSLGTSGSYEQYF; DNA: TGTGCCAGCAGCTTGGGGACTAGCGGGAGCTACGAGCAGTACTTC
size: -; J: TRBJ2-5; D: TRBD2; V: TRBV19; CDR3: CASSSGLAGGRGETQYF; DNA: TGTGCCAGTAGTTCGGGACTAGCGGGGGGGCGGGGAGAGACCCAGTACTTC
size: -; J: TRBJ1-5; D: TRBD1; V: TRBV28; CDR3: CATFRDRGYQPQHF; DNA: TGTGCCACGTTCCGGGACAGGGGATACCAGCCCCAGCATTTT
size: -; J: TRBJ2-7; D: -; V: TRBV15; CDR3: CATSNSGEQYF; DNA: TGTGCCACCAGCAACAGTGGCGAGCAGTACTTC
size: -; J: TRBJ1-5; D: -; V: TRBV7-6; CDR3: CASSLAQGLSNQPQHF; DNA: TGTGCCAGCAGCTTAGCGCAGGGGTTGAGCAATCAGCCCCAGCATTTT
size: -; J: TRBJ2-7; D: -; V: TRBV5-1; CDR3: CASASPQGSYEQYF; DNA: TGCGCCAGCGCGTCACCTCAGGGATCCTACGAGCAGTACTTC
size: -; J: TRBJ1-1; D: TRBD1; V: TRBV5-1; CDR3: CASSLWDRGLGGTEAFF; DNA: TGCGCCAGCAGCTTGTGGGACAGGGGGCTGGGAGGGACTGAAGCTTTCTTT
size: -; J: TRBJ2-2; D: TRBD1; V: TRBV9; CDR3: CASSVGSGGDTGELFF; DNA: TGTGCCAGCAGCGTAGGGTCAGGGGGCGACACCGGGGAGCTGTTTTTT
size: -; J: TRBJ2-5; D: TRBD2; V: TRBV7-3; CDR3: CASSLTWGGQETQYF; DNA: TGTGCCAGCAGCTTAACGTGGGGGGGCCAAGAGACCCAGTACTTC
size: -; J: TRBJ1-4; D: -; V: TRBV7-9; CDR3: CASSSRGATNEKLFF; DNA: TGTGCCAGCAGCTCCCGCGGAGCAACTAATGAAAAACTGTTTTTT
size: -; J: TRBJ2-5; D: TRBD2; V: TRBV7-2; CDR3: CASRGLAVQETQYF; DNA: TGTGCCAGCAGGGGACTAGCGGTCCAAGAGACCCAGTACTTC
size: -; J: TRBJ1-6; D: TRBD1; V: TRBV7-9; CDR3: CASSAQGGSPLHF; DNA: TGTGCCAGCAGCGCACAGGGGGGATCACCCCTCCACTTT
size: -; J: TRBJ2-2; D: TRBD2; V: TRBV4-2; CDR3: CASSQGLAGGRGELFF; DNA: TGTGCCAGCAGCCAAGGACTAGCGGGGGGGCGCGGGGAGCTGTTTTTT
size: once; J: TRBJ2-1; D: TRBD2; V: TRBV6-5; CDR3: CASSYGTSGSDEQFF; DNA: TGTGCCAGCAGTTACGGGACTAGCGGGAGTGATGAGCAGTTCTTC
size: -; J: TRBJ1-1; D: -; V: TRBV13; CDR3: CASSLVARGAEAFF; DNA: TGTGCCAGCAGCTTAGTAGCCAGGGGCGCTGAAGCTTTCTTT
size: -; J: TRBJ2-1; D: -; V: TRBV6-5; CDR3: CASTSDRDWTNEQFF; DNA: TGTGCCAGCACCTCGGACCGGGACTGGACCAATGAGCAGTTCTTC
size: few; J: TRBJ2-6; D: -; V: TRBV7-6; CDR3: CASSLSHSGANVLTF; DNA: TGTGCCAGCAGCTTGTCCCATTCTGGGGCCAACGTCCTGACTTTC
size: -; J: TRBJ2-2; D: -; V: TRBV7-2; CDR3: CASSLSFAGELFF; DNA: TGTGCCAGCAGCTTATCCTTTGCCGGGGAGCTGTTTTTT
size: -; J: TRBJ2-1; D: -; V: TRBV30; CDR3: CAWSLNYEQFF; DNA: TGTGCCTGGAGTCTTAACTACGAGCAGTTCTTC
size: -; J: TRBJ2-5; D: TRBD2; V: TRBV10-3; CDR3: CAISRTSGGQQETQYF; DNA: TGTGCCATCAGTAGAACTAGCGGGGGCCAACAAGAGACCCAGTACTTC
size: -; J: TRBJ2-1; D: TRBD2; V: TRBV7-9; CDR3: CASSWGGSGNEQFF; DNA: TGTGCCAGCAGCTGGGGAGGGTCGGGTAATGAGCAGTTCTTC
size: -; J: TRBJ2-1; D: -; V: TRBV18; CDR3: CASSLEWRSSYNEQFF; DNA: TGTGCCAGCTCACTCGAGTGGAGGAGCTCCTACAATGAGCAGTTCTTC
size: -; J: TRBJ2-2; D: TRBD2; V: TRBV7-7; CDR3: CASSFWTSGRQNTGELFF; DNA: TGTGCTAGCAGCTTTTGGACTAGCGGGAGGCAGAACACCGGGGAGCTGTTTTTT
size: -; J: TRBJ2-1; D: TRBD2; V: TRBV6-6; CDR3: CASSLTSGSNEQFF; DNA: TGTGCCAGCAGTTTGACTAGCGGGAGCAATGAGCAGTTCTTC
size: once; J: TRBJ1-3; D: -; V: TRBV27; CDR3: CASSPRSGNTIYF; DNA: TGTGCCAGCAGTCCGCGCTCTGGAAACACCATATATTTT
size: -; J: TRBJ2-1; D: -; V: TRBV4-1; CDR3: CASSQPLLAKNEQFF; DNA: TGCGCCAGCAGCCAACCGCTCTTAGCGAAAAATGAGCAGTTCTTC
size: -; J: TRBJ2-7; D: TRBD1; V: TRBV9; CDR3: CASSVAPDRGQYEQYF; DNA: TGTGCCAGCAGCGTAGCACCGGACAGGGGGCAATACGAGCAGTACTTC
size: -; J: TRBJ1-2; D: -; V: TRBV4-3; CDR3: CASSQDQQVGFSHYGYTF; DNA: TGCGCCAGCAGCCAAGATCAACAGGTTGGATTCTCGCACTATGGCTACACCTTC
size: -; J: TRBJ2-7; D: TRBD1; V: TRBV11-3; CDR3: CASSGRDRDYEQYF; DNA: TGTGCCAGCAGCGGCCGGGACAGGGACTACGAGCAGTACTTC
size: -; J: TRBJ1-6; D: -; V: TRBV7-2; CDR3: CASSLQARGNSPLHF; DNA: TGTGCCAGCAGCTTACAGGCCAGGGGAAATTCACCCCTCCACTTT
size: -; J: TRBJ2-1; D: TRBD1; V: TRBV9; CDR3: CASSVLGQGAYEQFF; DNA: TGTGCCAGCAGCGTTCTAGGACAGGGGGCCTATGAGCAGTTCTTC
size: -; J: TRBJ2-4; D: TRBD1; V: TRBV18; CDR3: CASSPRAGGKNIQYF; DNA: TGTGCCAGCTCACCCCGGGCAGGGGGCAAAAACATTCAGTACTTC
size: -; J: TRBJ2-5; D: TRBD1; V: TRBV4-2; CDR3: CASSQRGQTKETQYF; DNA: TGTGCCAGCAGCCAACGGGGACAGACTAAAGAGACCCAGTACTTC
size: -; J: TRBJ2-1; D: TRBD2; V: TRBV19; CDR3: CASSILSGLAGVGYNEQFF; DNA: TGTGCTAGTAGTATTCTCTCAGGACTAGCGGGAGTGGGTTACAATGAGCAGTTCTTC